Detailed here is one T cell receptor (beta chain). Its antigen remains unknown. CDR1 is SGHDT and CDR2 is YYEEEE in the germline V gene. Trimming removed 0 bases from V and 8 bases from J; junction bases left unmatched: 7. The CDR3 has 16 residues. This specimen belongs to a study of cytomegalovirus exposure and HLA in healthy donors. Overall study results and limits: One variant, a missense change in DCLRE1C, was linked in a later analysis to TCR beta V- and J-gene trimming. Likely technical artifact: a cluster of highly shared sequence variants. The study put about 180 TCR beta chains on its list as cytomegalovirus-associated.

A multiplex PCR was run with 60 Vbeta primers and 13 Jbeta primers. The authors' processing: Approximately 79 million unique TCR beta chains, 9.5 million to 11 million of them shared, were counted by a later analysis. Produced via immunoSEQ multiplex PCR; TCRdb's table is partial and in-frame only. D and trimming were read from the DNA, whereas the V and J calls and clone size are those reported in that table. The sample consists of around 190,000 clones, 79% of them appearing once. This TCR was sampled from a woman in her 40s in good health and CMV-seronegative. The rearrangement joins TRBV5-6 to TRBJ2-1; 11 bases fit TRBD2. The sample was PBMCs. CDR3 coding DNA: TGTGCCAGCAGCTTGGGGTTAGCGGGGGGGTGGGATGAGCAGTTCTTC. Translated: CASSLGLAGGWDEQFF.